This TCR beta chain was recorded in a study of blood T cell repertoires in COVID-19. Study summary: There were acute and convalescent COVID-19 samples, and they came from the United States, Italy and Spain. PBMCs, B-cell-depleted T cells, or T cells provided the cDNA or gDNA that made up the material.

Per the original methods: Quantification of nucleated cells was approximated via reference gene primer amplification. Assay: immunoSEQ multiplex PCR; the TCRdb copy retains only in-frame clones and omits some. V and J calls and clone size are copied from that table; D and trimming were computed from the DNA. The repertoire has approximately 220,000 clones, 87% of them found once; the top ten carry about 6.2%. V lost 2 bases, J lost 4 bases, and 9 bases lay in between. The CDR3 totals 13 residues. Germline CDR1 is SGHRS and CDR2 is YFSETQ. This receptor was taken from a man between 60 and 75 years old who had recovered from COVID-19. The chain uses TRBV5-1 and TRBJ1-1; TRBD1 might be the D (5 bases). Source material: peripheral blood. Here the CDR3 DNA reads TGCGCCAGCAGCTTAAGGGGTACCACTGAAGCTTTCTTT. Protein product: CASSLRGTTEAFF. The whole variable domain, filled in from reference TRBV5-1 and TRBJ1-1, reads KAGVTQTPRYLIKTRGQQVTLSCSPISGHRSVSWYQQTPGQGLQFLFEYFSETQRNKGNFPGRFSGRQFSNSRSEMNVSTLELGDSALYLCASSLRGTTEAFFGQGTRLTVV.